By proportion, the clone carrying this T cell receptor beta chain is medium-sized. Its specificity is unknown. The data are from a study of spatial heterogeneity in lung cancer. Study at large: Alpha-chain sequences were consistently detected in smaller numbers than beta-chain sequences. Whole-study findings and limits: Ubiquitous expanded TCR counts tracked ubiquitous nonsynonymous mutations; regional expanded TCR counts tracked regional nonsynonymous mutations. Within tumors, counts of expanded alpha and beta TCRs tracked tumor mutation counts.

TCRdb processed the 5' RACE reads anew with MiXCR; each CDR3 protein has one entry. The data show about 2,000 distinct CDR3 sequences, around 9.3% seen once. The CDR3 totals 14 residues. Trimming left V 6 bases short and J 8 bases short, with 17 bases between. Germline assignment: CDR1 WSHSY and CDR2 SAAADI. The time point here: sample taken at primary tumor resection. Samples came from 72 TRACERx patients with untreated early-stage lung cancer. Tumor, nontumor lung or frozen PBMC supplied whole RNA, sequenced without sorting. The chain recombines TRBV10-2 with TRBJ1-3; no firm D call. The source is a female donor with early-stage non-small cell lung cancer. The input for sequencing was lung tumor tissue, taken at surgery. This CDR3 is CASRPVLSRDTIYF. The CDR3 region has the DNA TGCGCCAGCAGACCTGTCCTCTCCCGGGACACCATATATTTT.